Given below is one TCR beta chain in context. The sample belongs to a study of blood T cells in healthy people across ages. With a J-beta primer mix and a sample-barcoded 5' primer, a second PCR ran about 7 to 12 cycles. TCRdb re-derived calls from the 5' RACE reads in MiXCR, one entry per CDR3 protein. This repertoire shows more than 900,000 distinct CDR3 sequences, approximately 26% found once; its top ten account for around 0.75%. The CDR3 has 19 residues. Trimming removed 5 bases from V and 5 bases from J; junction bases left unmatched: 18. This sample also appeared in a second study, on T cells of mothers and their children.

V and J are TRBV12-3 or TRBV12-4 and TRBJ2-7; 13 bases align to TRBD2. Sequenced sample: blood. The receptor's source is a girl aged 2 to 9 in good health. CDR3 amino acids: CASSPRGRPGLAGLDEQYF. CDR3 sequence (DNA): TGTGCCAGCAGTCCGAGAGGGCGGCCGGGACTAGCGGGACTCGACGAGCAGTACTTC.